This TCR beta chain was documented in a study of blood T cells in healthy people across ages (dated by TCRdb to about 2015). For the wider study: In model experiments, roughly one uniquely barcoded TCR beta cDNA molecule per two T cells was captured by template switching. For two donors (one aged 18 to 30 and one aged 80 or older), the study analyzed two additional independent replicas of 1 million unique cDNA reads from the same blood draw. The donors were split into four age groups: young (average 16 years), middle-aged (around 37), aged (roughly 60) and long-lived (under 90). To track age-related changes in TCR beta repertoire diversity, the study relied on deep sequencing normalized with unique cDNA molecular identifiers. Donors of different ages were randomly distributed across sequencing lanes to avoid experimental bias. Here is what the overall study found, with its caveats: There was a strong correlation between observed TCR beta diversity and the percentage of naive T cells measured by flow cytometry. Because the CMV infection status of the donors was unknown, age-related changes in expanded clonotypes may potentially have been confounded. As age increased, observed TCR beta diversity per million T cells dropped in a roughly linear way, and a significant reduction was already evident by age about 40. Compared with the aged group, the long-lived group had more naive CD4+ T cells, fewer expanded clones and increased TCR diversity, a pattern suggesting age selection. Estimates of total diversity based on one million sequenced T cells were regarded as lower bounds and as underestimates. Conclusive comparison of naive and antigen-experienced compartments was prevented by the profiling of bulk unsorted PBMCs.

Library prep was done by 5' RACE. The listed sequencing device is Illumina HiSeq 2500. A second PCR of about 6 to 11 cycles was performed with a sample-barcoded 5' primer and a J-beta primer mix. Each TCR beta cDNA molecule received a unique molecular identifier from a template-switch 5' adaptor carrying 12 random nucleotides. At least 3 million CDR3-containing paired-end reads were obtained from each sample. First-strand cDNA was synthesized from all RNA with the Mint cDNA synthesis kit, primed by a TRBC-specific oligonucleotide. All cDNA was treated with uracil-DNA glycosylase and then went through a first 18-cycle PCR with the universal primers M1SS and BC2_uni_R. In the source study's methods: Normalization of each sample was performed by random selection of 1 million high-quality reads, each carrying a distinct molecular identifier. Reads with shared molecular identifiers were discarded instead of being binned into consensus sequences. MiTCR, run with a Q25 quality threshold and the strictest error-elimination algorithm, handled CDR3 identification, clonotype clustering and error correction. Lower-bound total TCR beta diversity was estimated with a nonparametric unseen species model using Euler transformation. Starting from the raw public reads, TCRdb applied fastp trimming at Q25, assembled clones with MiXCR and retained in-frame beta chains. Entries are consolidated by CDR3 protein sequence, retaining the most common genes and DNA. For this entry, the V and J calls and clone size follow TCRdb and not the study's own pipeline. A total of about 570,000 distinct CDR3 sequences appear in this sample, roughly 29% of them only once. Jointly, the top ten make up roughly 18% of the sample.

The donors were 40 or so Caucasian individuals from Russia, aged roughly 6 to 100 years, who were systemically healthy. Roughly 10 milliliters of peripheral blood were drawn from each donor into EDTA-treated Vacutainer tubes. Ficoll-Paque density-gradient centrifugation was used to isolate PBMCs, with at least 7 million obtained per sample. Total RNA, at least 5 micrograms per sample, was extracted from PBMCs with Trizol reagent. For every donor, flow cytometry on a PBMC aliquot measured the percentage of naive CD45RAhigh/CD27high T cells. In this sample, this clonotype turned up a few times. This receptor's antigen is unknown. Base qualities are not provided; no much larger clone lies one nucleotide away. The germline V gene (reference sequence) provides CDR1 DFQATT and CDR2 SNEGSKA. The cysteine opens and the phenylalanine closes a CDR3 of 14 amino acids. The retained sequence is limited to the CDR3, 42 bases, with the frame set at the first base. The germline V and J ends show losses of 4 bases and 7 bases respectively, and no gene match explains 7 bases of the junction.

Sequenced: blood. This TCR derives from a woman in her 70s in good health. The receptor chain draws on TRBV20-1 and TRBJ2-2; TRBD2 fits 9 bases in the junction. The bases are TGCAGTGCTATGGCGGGGGGGCCGATCGGGGAGCTGTTTTTT. Translation gives CSAMAGGPIGELFF.